This TCR beta chain was found in a study of vaccination and CD4 T cells after COVID-19. Study-level information: The cells were exposed to overlapping spike peptides originating from SARS-CoV-2, HCoV-NL63, HCoV-OC43 and HCoV-229E for stimulation. Study-level points and caveats: Only after vaccination were a median roughly 83% of convalescents' reactive clones seen.

Treatment reported: approximately 10-day PBMC culture with coronavirus spike peptide pools or control peptides (ViraFEST assay). ViraFEST used peptide pools to expand antigen-specific T cells before TCR sequencing. Negative selection was the method that isolated CD4+ T cells after more than eight days of culture. The CDR3 is made up of 13 amino acids. The V end lost 0 bases, the J end lost 12 bases, and 12 bases lay between the germline ends. The germline gives CDR1 LNHNV, CDR2 YYDKDF (reference sequence). With the Oncomine TCR Beta short-read assay, DNA from cultured CD4+ T cells was sequenced. TCRdb re-analysed the PCR reads in MiXCR, keeping a single row per CDR3 protein. The table records under 7,500 distinct CDR3 sequences, around 70% of them present only once. Remarks on this clonotype: The antigen remains undetermined.

This clonotype originated in a human donor who had recovered from COVID-19. This chain connects TRBV15 to TRBJ2-1; D is uncertain. Sequencing used CD4+ T cells from blood, cultured in vitro. CDR3 loop: CATSRDRALGQFF. For the CDR3, the DNA is TGTGCCACCAGCAGAGATCGGGCCCTGGGGCAGTTCTTC.